This record covers a single T cell receptor beta chain. Antigen unknown. Profiled with immunoSEQ multiplex PCR; TCRdb holds only in-frame clones, not every one. The table records roughly 70,000 clones, 85% to 90% of them present only once. The data originate from a study of cytomegalovirus exposure and HLA in healthy donors. Turning to the study itself: The roughly 120 validation repertoires and the 650 to 850 first-cohort repertoires shared a platform, a later analysis reported. Study observations and caveats: Cytomegalovirus status, reportedly, was diagnosed with high specificity and sensitivity by the classifier. Three CMV-associated chains proved CMV antigen-specific in vitro.

The germline V gene encodes CDR1 LGHNA and CDR2 YSLEER. V was trimmed by 0 bases and J by 2 bases, leaving 12 bases between them. The CDR3 sequence is 16 residues long. Specimen: PBMCs. The TCR originated in a woman aged 18-29 years in good health and CMV-seropositive. The chain recombines TRBV4-3 with TRBJ2-3, with D unresolved. The CDR3 sequence: CASSQDYTATTDTQYF. The CDR3 DNA follows: TGCGCCAGCAGCCAAGATTACACAGCTACCACAGATACGCAGTATTTT.